The 21 T cell receptor beta chains presented below share a single source sample, sequenced in a study of glioma-infiltrating T cells after dendritic cell vaccination. TCRdb keeps only in-frame clones here, not all; method: immunoSEQ multiplex PCR. The sample has about 99,000 clones; approximately 80% are singletons. The starting material was blood, obtained before dendritic cell vaccination. These receptors were taken from a human donor with glioblastoma.

The chain combines TRBV25-1 with TRBJ2-5; 7 bases are a match to TRBD1. Germline loops: CDR1 MGHDK, CDR2 SYGVNS. The V gene end was trimmed by 6 bases and the J gene end by 5 bases; junction bases not matched to a gene: 9. CDR3 length: 14 amino acids. CDR3 nucleotides: TGTGCCAGCAGCGCAGGGACAGACGCGGAGACCCAGTACTTC. As protein: CASSAGTDAETQYF.

The V gene is TRBV30, the J gene TRBJ1-1; 7 nucleotides match TRBD1. Looked up from germline, CDR1 is GTSNPN and CDR2 is SVGIG (reference sequence). V lost 3 bases to trimming and J lost 1 base; unmatched junction nucleotides: 8. CDR3 length: 15 residues. The CDR3 is CAWSVTGTANTEAFF. DNA for the CDR3: TGTGCCTGGAGCGTTACCGGGACAGCGAACACTGAAGCTTTCTTT.

The chain has TRBV11-3 and TRBJ2-2; perhaps TRBD1 as D (5 bases). Germline V gives CDR1 SGHNT, CDR2 YENEEA. This CDR3 has 16 amino acids. V shed 3 bases and J shed 6 bases, with 17 bases lying between them. Written as DNA, the CDR3 is TGTGCCAGCAGCTTCGACCCCCTACAGGCGGCCGGGGAGCTGTTTTTT. Translation: CASSFDPLQAAGELFF.

The rearrangement links TRBV2 to TRBJ2-5; 7 bases are a match to TRBD2. The CDR3 spans 17 residues. J lost 0 bases, V lost 4 bases, and 11 bases had no gene match. Germline CDR1 reads SNHLY; CDR2 reads FYNNEI. CDR3 amino acids: CASSARLVRENQETQYF. The CDR3 region has the DNA TGTGCCAGCAGTGCCCGTCTTGTGCGGGAGAACCAAGAGACCCAGTACTTC.

This sequence joins TRBV19 and TRBJ2-2; 8 bases fit TRBD2. V was clipped by 5 bases and J by 5 bases; unmatched bases: 7. CDR1 is LNHDA, CDR2 SQIVND, per germline (reference sequence). This CDR3 comprises 15 residues. The CDR3 spells CASSREGGRTGELFF. The CDR3 region has the DNA TGTGCCAGTAGTCGGGAGGGGGGCCGGACCGGGGAGCTGTTTTTT.

CDR3 sequence: CAWTPDTEAFF. Written as DNA, the CDR3 is TGTGCCTGGACCCCCGACACTGAAGCTTTCTTT. The chain combines TRBV30 with TRBJ1-1; D ambiguous. The CDR3 covers 11 residues. Germline lookup yields CDR1 GTSNPN and CDR2 SVGIG (reference sequence). V was cut by 4 bases and J by 3 bases, with 6 bases left in between.

The chain uses TRBV29-1 and TRBJ1-1; 7 bases agree with TRBD1. Unmatched junction bases numbered 5, after V lost 1 base and J lost 3 bases. Germline-derived CDR1 and CDR2 are SQVTM and ANQGSEA. The CDR3 covers 14 residues. The CDR3 sequence is CSVEGTGLYTEAFF. The CDR3 bases are TGCAGCGTTGAAGGGACAGGACTCTACACTGAAGCTTTCTTT.

V and J are TRBV18 and TRBJ1-2; 7 positions agree with TRBD1. This CDR3 is 14 amino acids long. CDR1 and CDR2 (germline): KGHSH, LQKENI. V lost 5 bases, J lost 2 bases, and 5 bases stayed unmatched. The CDR3 DNA reads TGTGCCAGCTCAAGGGACAGCTTAAACTATGGCTACACCTTC. This encodes CASSRDSLNYGYTF.

The chain employs TRBV7-9 and TRBJ1-4; D possibly corresponds to TRBD1 (5 bases). V dropped 5 bases and J dropped 3 bases, with 16 bases sitting between them. Germline V gene lookup returns CDR1 SEHNR and CDR2 FQNEAQ (reference sequence). The CDR3 extends over 16 amino acids. The CDR3: CASSTTFRAANEKLFF. The CDR3 region has the DNA TGTGCCAGCAGCACAACCTTCAGGGCAGCTAATGAAAAACTGTTTTTT.

V gene TRBV9 combines with J gene TRBJ1-2; 7 bases align to TRBD1. CDR3 length equals 13 residues. The V gene end was trimmed by 2 bases and the J gene end by 8 bases; junction bases not matched to a gene: 6. Germline CDR1 and CDR2: SGDLS and YYNGEE. CDR3 sequence: CASSVNRGGGYTF. The CDR3 DNA reads TGTGCCAGCAGCGTGAACAGGGGCGGAGGCTACACCTTC.

The rearrangement uses TRBV30 and TRBJ2-6; 9 bases fit TRBD1. Germline V lookup: CDR1 GTSNPN, CDR2 SVGIG (reference sequence). The length of the CDR3 is 13 residues. Trimming took 7 bases from V and 10 from J; bases not matched to a gene: 8. CDR3 in amino acids: CASNTGGLNVLTF. The CDR3 DNA sequence: TGTGCCTCCAACACAGGGGGCCTTAACGTCCTGACTTTC.

This chain joins TRBV4-2 and TRBJ2-2, with 10 bases lining up with TRBD2. This CDR3 comprises 17 residues. Trimming took 3 bases from V and 7 from J; bases not matched to a gene: 11. The germline V gene encodes CDR1 LGHNA and CDR2 YNFKEQ. The CDR3 sequence is CASSHPTLRLAGGELFF. As DNA, the CDR3 is TGTGCCAGCAGCCACCCGACTCTAAGACTAGCGGGCGGGGAGCTGTTTTTT.

The rearrangement uses TRBV6-5 and TRBJ2-5, with a possible D match to TRBD2 (6 bases). The CDR3 is 14 residues long. Trimming pared 2 bases from V and 4 bases from J, leaving 11 bases between. The germline gives CDR1 MNHEY, CDR2 SVGAGI. CDR3 amino acids: CASSYGRLVETQYF. CDR3 nucleotide sequence: TGTGCCAGCAGTTACGGACGACTAGTAGAGACCCAGTACTTC.

The chain has TRBV5-6 and TRBJ1-1; D uncertain. CDR3 length equals 17 residues. Trimming pared 1 base from V and 1 base from J, leaving 17 bases between. Germline CDR1 and CDR2: SGHDT and YYEEEE. Here the CDR3 DNA reads TGTGCCAGCAGCTTGAGACCGACTTACTTAAAGAACACTGAAGCTTTCTTT. This codes for CASSLRPTYLKNTEAFF.

The CDR3, as DNA: TGTGCCAGCAGCGTAGCTTTAACTAGAGGTCTCAATGAGCAGTTCTTC. Its translation is CASSVALTRGLNEQFF. The chain uses TRBV9 and TRBJ2-1; weak D call: TRBD2 (5 bases). The CDR3 runs to 16 residues. The V gene's germline CDR1 is SGDLS and CDR2 YYNGEE. V was trimmed by 0 bases and J by 6 bases, leaving 16 bases between them.

This rearrangement joins TRBV4-1 to TRBJ1-3, with D maybe TRBD1 (5 bases). This CDR3 is 17 amino acids long. V was pared by 0 bases and J by 0 bases, with 12 bases between. CDR1 and CDR2 (germline): MGHRA, YSYEKL. This chain's CDR3 is CASSQDSEQDSGNTIYF. CDR3 DNA sequence: TGCGCCAGCAGCCAAGATTCAGAACAGGACTCTGGAAACACCATATATTTT.

This sequence joins TRBV13 and TRBJ1-1, with D tentatively TRBD1 (5 bases). The CDR3 loop spans 14 amino acids. V gave up 2 bases and J gave up 4 bases, with 11 bases separating them. Germline loops: CDR1 PRHDT, CDR2 FYEKMQ (reference sequence). CDR3 DNA sequence: TGTGCCAGCAGCTTAAGGTCCGGGGGCACTGAAGCTTTCTTT. It is translated as CASSLRSGGTEAFF.

The CDR3 loop is CAWSRGLDQETQYF. The CDR3 DNA reads as TGTGCCTGGAGCAGGGGGCTTGATCAAGAGACCCAGTACTTC. The chain carries TRBV30 and TRBJ2-5; 8 bases fit TRBD1. Germline-derived CDR1 and CDR2 are GTSNPN and SVGIG (reference sequence). J gave up 2 bases and V 3 bases, and 5 bases lay outside the gene matches. The CDR3 is 14 residues long.

This chain joins TRBV29-1 and TRBJ1-1, with 8 bases identical to TRBD1. The CDR3 contains 12 residues. CDR1 is SQVTM and CDR2 is ANQGSEA in the germline V gene. Trimming cost V 1 base and J 8 bases; bases outside gene matches: 3. The CDR3: CSVEGTGREAFF. CDR3 DNA sequence: TGCAGCGTTGAAGGGACAGGGCGGGAAGCTTTCTTT.

V gene TRBV5-1 combines with J gene TRBJ2-3; TRBD1 aligns across 12 bases. The CDR3 runs to 15 residues. Germline CDR1 is SGHRS and CDR2 is YFSETQ. J lost 5 bases, V lost 3 bases, and 4 bases had no gene match. In nucleotides, the CDR3 is TGCGCCAGCAGCTCCGGGACAGGGGGCAGAGATACGCAGTATTTT. Protein sequence: CASSSGTGGRDTQYF.

This chain connects TRBV6-5 to TRBJ2-2; D perhaps matches TRBD1 (5 bases). CDR3 length: 15 amino acids. Per germline, CDR1 MNHEY and CDR2 SVGAGI. V shed 4 bases and J shed 4 bases, with 13 bases lying between them. The CDR3: CASSLLGQFTGELFF. The CDR3 nucleotides are TGTGCCAGCAGTTTGCTTGGACAATTCACCGGGGAGCTGTTTTTT.